The next 4 T cell receptor beta chains were all read from a single sample in a study of breast tumors, draining lymph nodes, adjacent tissues. Breast cancer patients provided tissue from their axillary draining lymph nodes. TCRdb used MiXCR to reprocess the multiplex PCR reads, holding one entry per CDR3 protein. The sample comprises about 270,000 distinct CDR3 sequences, over 25% of which are singletons, and 0.85% to 1.2% rests with the top ten. Sequenced material: axillary lymph node tissue. Receptor source: a female donor with breast cancer. Some clones in this sample may be carry-over from other donors' samples.

This clonotype was counted a few times. This rearrangement joins TRBV11-2 to TRBJ2-5, with TRBD1 identical over 7 bases. The CDR3 contains 13 residues. Germline CDR1 reads SGHAT; CDR2 reads FQNNGV. Losses at the gene ends were 3 bases for V and 7 bases for J; bases not matched to a gene: 5. The CDR3 coding sequence is TGTGCCAGCAGCTTTGGACAGGAAGCGACCCAGTACTTC. Translated, it gives CASSFGQEATQYF.

This clonotype was recorded many times. The J gene is TRBJ1-5, the V gene TRBV7-8; D not resolved. The CDR3 contains 14 residues. V lost 4 bases, J lost 6 bases, and 13 bases lay in between. Germline CDR1 reads SGHVS; CDR2 reads FQNEAQ. CDR3 region: CASSSTALRQPQHF. CDR3 nucleotide sequence: TGTGCCAGCAGCTCCACGGCCCTACGTCAGCCCCAGCATTTT.

CDR3 DNA: TGTGCACAGCGGTCGAACACTGAAGCTTTCTTT. It encodes CAQRSNTEAFF. V usage is TRBV30 and J usage is TRBJ1-1; no reliable D call. The CDR3 has 11 residues. Germline CDR1 and CDR2: GTSNPN and SVGIG (reference sequence).

The table lists this clonotype with a count of one. The chain is built from TRBV9 and TRBJ2-3; maybe TRBD2 (6 bases). There are 16 residues in the CDR3. CDR1 is SGDLS and CDR2 is YYNGEE in the germline V gene. V gave up 4 bases and J gave up 1 base, with 16 bases separating them. The CDR3 sequence is CASSFFSREGTDTQYF. The CDR3 DNA reads as TGTGCCAGCAGCTTTTTTTCGCGGGAAGGCACAGATACGCAGTATTTT.